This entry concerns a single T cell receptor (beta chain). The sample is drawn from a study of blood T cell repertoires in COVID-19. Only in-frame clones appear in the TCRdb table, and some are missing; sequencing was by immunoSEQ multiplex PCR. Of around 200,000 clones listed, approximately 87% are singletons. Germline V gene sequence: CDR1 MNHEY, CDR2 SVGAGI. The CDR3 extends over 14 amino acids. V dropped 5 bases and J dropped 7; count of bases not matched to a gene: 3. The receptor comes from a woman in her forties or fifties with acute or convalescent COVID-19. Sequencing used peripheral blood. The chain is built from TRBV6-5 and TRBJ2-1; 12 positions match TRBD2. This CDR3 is CASSTSGGRNEQFF. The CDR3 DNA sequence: TGTGCCAGCAGTACTAGCGGGGGGAGAAATGAGCAGTTCTTC.